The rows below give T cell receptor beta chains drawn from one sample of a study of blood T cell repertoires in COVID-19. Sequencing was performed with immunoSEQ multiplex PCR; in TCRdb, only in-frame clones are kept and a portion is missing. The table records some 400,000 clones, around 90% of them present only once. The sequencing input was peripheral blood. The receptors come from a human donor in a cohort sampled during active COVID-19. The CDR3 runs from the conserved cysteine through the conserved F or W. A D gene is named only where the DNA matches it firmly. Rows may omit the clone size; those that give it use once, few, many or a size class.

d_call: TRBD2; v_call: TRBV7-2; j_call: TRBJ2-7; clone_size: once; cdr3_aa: CASSLSGRLADVYEQYF; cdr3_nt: TGTGCCAGCAGCTTATCAGGGCGCCTAGCGGATGTCTACGAGCAGTACTTC
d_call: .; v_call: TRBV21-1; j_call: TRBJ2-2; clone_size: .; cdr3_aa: CASSKKPTPRETGTGELFF; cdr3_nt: TGTGCCAGCAGCAAAAAACCCACCCCTAGGGAGACGGGGACCGGGGAGCTGTTTTTT
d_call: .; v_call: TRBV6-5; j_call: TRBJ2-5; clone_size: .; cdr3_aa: CASRDLAQYF; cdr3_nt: TGTGCCAGCAGAGATCTAGCCCAGTACTTC
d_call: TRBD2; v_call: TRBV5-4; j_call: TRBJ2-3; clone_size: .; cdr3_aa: CASSSAGGQADTQYF; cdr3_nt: TGTGCCAGCAGCTCAGCGGGGGGGCAGGCAGATACGCAGTATTTT
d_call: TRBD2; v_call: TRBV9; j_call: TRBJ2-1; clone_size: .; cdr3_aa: CASSGGTSGRFNEQFF; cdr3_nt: TGTGCCAGCAGCGGAGGGACTAGCGGGAGGTTCAATGAGCAGTTCTTC
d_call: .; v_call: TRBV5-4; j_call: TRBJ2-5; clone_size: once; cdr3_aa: CASSTAQGVETQYF; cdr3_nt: TGTGCCAGCAGCACGGCACAGGGTGTTGAGACCCAGTACTTC
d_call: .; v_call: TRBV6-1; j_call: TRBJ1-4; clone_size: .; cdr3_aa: CASSEVNPGHGEKLFF; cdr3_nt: TGTGCCAGCAGTGAAGTGAATCCCGGACATGGCGAAAAACTGTTTTTT
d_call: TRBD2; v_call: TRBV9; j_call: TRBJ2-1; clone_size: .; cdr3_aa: CASSGLAGAYNEQFF; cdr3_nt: TGTGCCAGCAGCGGACTAGCGGGAGCCTACAATGAGCAGTTCTTC
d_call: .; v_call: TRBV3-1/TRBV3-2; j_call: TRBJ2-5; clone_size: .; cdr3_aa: CATIRSGQETQYF; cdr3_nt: TGTGCCACCATACGTAGCGGCCAAGAGACCCAGTACTTC
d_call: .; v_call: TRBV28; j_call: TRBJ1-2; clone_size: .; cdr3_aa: CASSPGVGIRAGGYTF; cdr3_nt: TGTGCCAGCAGTCCCGGAGTAGGTATCAGGGCGGGAGGCTACACCTTC
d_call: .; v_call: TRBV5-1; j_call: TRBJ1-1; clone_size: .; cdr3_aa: CASRAALNTEAFF; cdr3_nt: TGCGCCAGCAGGGCGGCATTGAACACTGAAGCTTTCTTT
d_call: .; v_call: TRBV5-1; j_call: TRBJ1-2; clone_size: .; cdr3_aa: CASSLSTSNYGYTF; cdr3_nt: TGCGCCAGCAGCTTGAGTACATCAAACTATGGCTACACCTTC
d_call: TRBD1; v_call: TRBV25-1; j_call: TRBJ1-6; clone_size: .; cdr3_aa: CASSGRTGEASPLHF; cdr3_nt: TGTGCCAGCAGTGGTCGGACAGGGGAGGCTTCACCCCTCCACTTT
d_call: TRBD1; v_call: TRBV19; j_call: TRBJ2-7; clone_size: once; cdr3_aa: CASSDRGGDEQYF; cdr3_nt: TGTGCCAGTAGTGACAGGGGTGGCGACGAGCAGTACTTC
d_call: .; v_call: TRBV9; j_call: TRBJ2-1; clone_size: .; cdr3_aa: CASSIRIGEASDEQFF; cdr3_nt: TGTGCCAGCAGCATTAGGATAGGGGAGGCCTCCGATGAGCAGTTCTTC
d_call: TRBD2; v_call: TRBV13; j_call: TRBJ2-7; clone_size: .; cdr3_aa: CASSSSGRGYEQYF; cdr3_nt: TGTGCCAGCAGCTCTAGCGGGAGGGGCTACGAGCAGTACTTC
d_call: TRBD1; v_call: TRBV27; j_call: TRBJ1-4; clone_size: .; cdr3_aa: CASRTQGVRYEKLFF; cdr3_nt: TGTGCCAGCAGGACTCAGGGGGTGCGTTATGAAAAACTGTTTTTT
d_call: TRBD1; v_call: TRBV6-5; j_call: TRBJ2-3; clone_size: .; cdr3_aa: CASTSGTGGSGQYF; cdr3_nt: TGTGCCAGCACCAGCGGGACAGGGGGTTCAGGGCAGTATTTT
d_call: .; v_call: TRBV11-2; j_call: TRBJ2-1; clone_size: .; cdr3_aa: CASSLDTGLNEQFF; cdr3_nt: TGTGCCAGCAGCTTAGATACGGGGTTGAATGAGCAGTTCTTC
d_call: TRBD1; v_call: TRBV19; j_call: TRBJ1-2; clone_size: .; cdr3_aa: CASTPEPTTGVDGYTF; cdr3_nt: TGTGCCAGTACCCCCGAACCTACGACAGGGGTTGATGGCTACACCTTC
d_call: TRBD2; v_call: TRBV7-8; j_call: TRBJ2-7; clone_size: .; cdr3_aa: CASSYLAGPSSYEQYF; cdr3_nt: TGTGCCAGCAGCTACCTAGCGGGGCCCAGCTCCTACGAGCAGTACTTC
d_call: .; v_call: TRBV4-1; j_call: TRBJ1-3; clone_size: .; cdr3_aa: CASSQKTLAAGNTIYF; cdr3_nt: TGCGCCAGCAGCCAGAAAACTTTGGCAGCGGGAAACACCATATATTTT
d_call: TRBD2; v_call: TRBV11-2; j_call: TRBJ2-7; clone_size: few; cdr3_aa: CASSSIWGGSSYEQYF; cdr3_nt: TGTGCCAGCAGCTCCATATGGGGCGGGAGCTCCTACGAGCAGTACTTC
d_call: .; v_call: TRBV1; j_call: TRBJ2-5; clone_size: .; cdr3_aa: CTSSQTISVGDQYF; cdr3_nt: TGCACCAGCAGCCAAACCATTAGCGTGGGCGACCAGTACTTC
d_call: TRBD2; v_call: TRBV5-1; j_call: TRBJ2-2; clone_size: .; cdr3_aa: CASSPGLATGELFF; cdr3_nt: TGCGCCAGCAGCCCGGGACTAGCGACCGGGGAGCTGTTTTTT
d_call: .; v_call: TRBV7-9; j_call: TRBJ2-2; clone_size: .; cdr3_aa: CASSPVGLAGELFF; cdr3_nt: TGTGCCAGCAGCCCCGTCGGACTTGCCGGGGAGCTGTTTTTT
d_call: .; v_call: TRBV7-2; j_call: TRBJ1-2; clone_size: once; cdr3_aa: CASSYSGSLYGYTF; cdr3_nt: TGTGCCAGCAGCTACTCTGGGAGCCTCTATGGCTACACCTTC
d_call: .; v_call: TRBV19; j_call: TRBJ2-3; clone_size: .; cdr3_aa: CASSPAGTDTQYF; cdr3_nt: TGTGCCAGTAGCCCAGCGGGCACAGATACGCAGTATTTT
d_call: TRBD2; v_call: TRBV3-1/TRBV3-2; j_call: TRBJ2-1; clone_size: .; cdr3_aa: CASSLTSGSIREQFF; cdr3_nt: TGTGCCAGCAGCCTGACTAGCGGGAGTATCCGGGAGCAGTTCTTC
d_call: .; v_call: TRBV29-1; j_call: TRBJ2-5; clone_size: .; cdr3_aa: CSVWDTDSVETQYF; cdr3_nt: TGCAGCGTTTGGGACACCGATAGTGTTGAGACCCAGTACTTC
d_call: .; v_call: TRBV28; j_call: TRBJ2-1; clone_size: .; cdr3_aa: CASRTESRGGNEQFF; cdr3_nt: TGTGCCAGCAGAACCGAGAGTAGAGGCGGCAATGAGCAGTTCTTC
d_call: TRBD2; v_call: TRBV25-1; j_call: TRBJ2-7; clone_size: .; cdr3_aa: CASSESSGDIYEQYF; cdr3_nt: TGTGCCAGCAGTGAGAGTAGCGGGGATATCTACGAGCAGTACTTC
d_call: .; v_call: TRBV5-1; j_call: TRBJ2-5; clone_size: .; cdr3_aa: CASSFGGGGETQYF; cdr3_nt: TGCGCCAGCAGCTTTGGAGGGGGCGGCGAGACCCAGTACTTC
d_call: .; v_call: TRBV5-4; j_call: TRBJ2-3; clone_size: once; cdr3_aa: CASSLDSGTQYF; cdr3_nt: TGTGCCAGCAGCTTGGACAGCGGTACGCAGTATTTT
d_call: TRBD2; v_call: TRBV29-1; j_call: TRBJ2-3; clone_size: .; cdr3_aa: CSVAGGRDTQYF; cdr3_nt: TGCAGCGTTGCGGGGGGTAGGGATACGCAGTATTTT
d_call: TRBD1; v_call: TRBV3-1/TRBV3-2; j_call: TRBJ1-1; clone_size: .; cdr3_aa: CASSQIDRGQEAFF; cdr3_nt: TGTGCCAGCAGCCAAATCGACAGGGGCCAGGAAGCTTTCTTT
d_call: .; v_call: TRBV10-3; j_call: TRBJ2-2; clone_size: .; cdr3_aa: CAISERQTNTGELFF; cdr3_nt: TGTGCCATCAGTGAGAGGCAGACTAACACCGGGGAGCTGTTTTTT
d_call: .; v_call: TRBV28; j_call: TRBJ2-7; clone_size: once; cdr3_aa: CAARHRLGGSYEQYF; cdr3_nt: TGTGCCGCGCGACACCGATTGGGGGGATCGTACGAGCAGTACTTC
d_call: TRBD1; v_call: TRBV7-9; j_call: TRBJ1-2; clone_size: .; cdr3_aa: CASSLAGTGVGANYGYTF; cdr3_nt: TGTGCCAGCAGCTTAGCCGGGACAGGTGTCGGAGCTAACTATGGCTACACCTTC
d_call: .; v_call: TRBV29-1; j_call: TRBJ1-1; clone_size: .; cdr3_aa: CSVEGLGTEAFF; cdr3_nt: TGCAGCGTTGAAGGGCTCGGGACTGAAGCTTTCTTT
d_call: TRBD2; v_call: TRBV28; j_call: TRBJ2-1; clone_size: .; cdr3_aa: CASSFIRASGYNEQFF; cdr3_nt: TGTGCCAGCAGCTTTATTAGGGCTAGCGGATACAATGAGCAGTTCTTC
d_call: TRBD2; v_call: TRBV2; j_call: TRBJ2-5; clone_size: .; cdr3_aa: CASSVGLVTETQYF; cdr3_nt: TGTGCCAGCAGTGTCGGACTAGTTACGGAGACCCAGTACTTC
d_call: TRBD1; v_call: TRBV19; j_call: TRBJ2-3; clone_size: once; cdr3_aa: CASRDRGVGDTQYF; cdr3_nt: TGTGCCAGTAGAGACAGGGGGGTTGGAGATACGCAGTATTTT